Included here is one T cell receptor beta chain sequence, with context. Its target is unknown. This sample is drawn from a study of shared clonotypes between healthy human individuals. There were no recent acute infections or vaccinations among the donors, who were healthy HIV-negative adults. The study's findings and limits: Shared across several donors were 4% to 6% of the naive CD4 clonotypes. The generation probabilities recorded for non-shared clonotypes fell below those of clonotypes shared by all four donors.

Germline CDR1 is MNHEY and CDR2 is SVGAGI. The length of the CDR3 is 14 residues. V dropped 4 bases and J dropped 3 bases, with 13 bases sitting between them. An assay was performed, and its level was deep. Assay used: immunoSEQ multiplex PCR; TCRdb lists only in-frame clones, some missing. Among 1,500,000 or so clones listed, about 98.5% were seen once. Sequencing was carried out using naive CD4+ T cells sorted from blood. Noted subset: CD45RA+ positively selected. The chain is built from TRBV6-5 and TRBJ2-7; the D gene could be TRBD1 or TRBD2 (6 bases each). This clonotype was obtained from a man aged 25-40 years in good health. The CDR3 region has the DNA TGTGCCAGCAGTTTGCTGGGGGGCCGCTACGAGCAGTACTTC. Translated, it gives CASSLLGGRYEQYF.